The following is a TCR beta chain sequence with its context. The antigen remains unidentified. This specimen comes from a study of graft-versus-host responses after intestinal transplantation. Method: immunoSEQ multiplex PCR; TCRdb's copy keeps in-frame clones and lacks some. The sample lists tens of thousands of clones, 90% to 95% seen once, with less than 0.25% in the top ten. This CDR3 is 15 amino acids long. V was pared by 7 bases and J by 5 bases, with 12 bases of the junction left unmatched. Germline V gene lookup returns CDR1 SGDLS and CDR2 YYNGEE. The receptor was isolated from a human donor who was the organ donor for an intestinal transplant. The sequencing used unstimulated CD8+ T cells sorted from spleen or lymph node cells, collected before transplant. The chain couples TRBV9 to TRBJ2-7; 10 positions agree with TRBD2. The DNA of the CDR3 is TGTGCCAGCTCTAACGGGGTACTAGCGGGGAACGAGCAGTACTTC. Protein product: CASSNGVLAGNEQYF.